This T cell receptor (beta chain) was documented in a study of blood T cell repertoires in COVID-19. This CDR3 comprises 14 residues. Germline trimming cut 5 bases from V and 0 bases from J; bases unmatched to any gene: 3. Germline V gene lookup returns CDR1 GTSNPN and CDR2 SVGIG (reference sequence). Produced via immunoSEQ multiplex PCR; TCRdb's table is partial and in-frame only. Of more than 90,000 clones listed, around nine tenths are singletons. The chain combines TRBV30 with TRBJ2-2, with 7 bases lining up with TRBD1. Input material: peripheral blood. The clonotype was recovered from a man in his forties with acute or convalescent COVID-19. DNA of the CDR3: TGTGCCTGGGAAGGGGGCGCGAACACCGGGGAGCTGTTTTTT. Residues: CAWEGGANTGELFF.